These 5 T cell receptor beta chains were sequenced from one sample in a study of blood T cell repertoires in COVID-19. Sequencing used immunoSEQ multiplex PCR; TCRdb keeps in-frame clones, though not all of them. The table records about 480,000 clones, roughly nine tenths of them present only once. The source material was PBMCs or T cells enriched from blood (not recorded which). All receptors derive from a woman in her fifties or sixties who had recovered from COVID-19.

Here the CDR3 DNA reads TGTGCCAGCAGCGAACAGGGAATCACCTACAATGAGCAGTTCTTC. It yields the protein CASSEQGITYNEQFF. The J gene is TRBJ2-1, the V gene TRBV11-3; TRBD1 is a possible D gene (6 bases). This CDR3 is 15 amino acids long. The germline CDR1 and CDR2 sequences are SGHNT and YENEEA. V lost 5 bases and J lost 2, with 13 bases in between.

The chain is built from TRBV5-6 and TRBJ1-2; maybe TRBD1 (6 bases). Trimming shortened V by 2 bases and J by 2 bases, and 7 bases separated the two germline ends. The CDR3 is 13 residues long. The V gene's germline CDR1 is SGHDT and CDR2 YYEEEE. The CDR3 nucleotides are TGTGCCAGCAGCTTTACAGGGAACTATGGCTACACCTTC. It yields the protein CASSFTGNYGYTF.

This clone is a singleton in its sample. V is TRBV6-2 or TRBV6-3 and J is TRBJ2-5; D perhaps matches TRBD2 (5 bases). CDR1 is MNHEY and CDR2 is SVGEGT in the germline V gene. The CDR3 sequence is 12 residues long. Trimming pared 0 bases from V and 8 bases from J, leaving 7 bases between. This CDR3 is CASSYSGETQYF. As DNA, the CDR3 is TGTGCCAGCAGTTACTCCGGGGAAACCCAGTACTTC.

The chain is built from TRBV5-4 and TRBJ2-3, with D perhaps TRBD1 (6 bases). The ends were cut back, 4 bases at V and 6 bases at J, with 18 bases in the middle. Germline values: CDR1 SGHNT, CDR2 YYREEE (reference sequence). The CDR3 is made up of 15 amino acids. The CDR3 DNA follows: TGTGCCAGCAGCCCATTAACAGGGTTCGGGGATACGCAGTATTTT. This sequence encodes CASSPLTGFGDTQYF.

The gene calls are TRBV18 and TRBJ1-2, with 10 bases identical to TRBD1. Trimming removed 6 bases from V and 7 bases from J; junction bases left unmatched: 8. CDR3 length: 14 residues. Germline lookup yields CDR1 KGHSH and CDR2 LQKENI. In DNA, the CDR3 is TGTGCCAGCTCCCCCGGGACAGGGGAGCGTGGCTACACCTTC. Its translation: CASSPGTGERGYTF.